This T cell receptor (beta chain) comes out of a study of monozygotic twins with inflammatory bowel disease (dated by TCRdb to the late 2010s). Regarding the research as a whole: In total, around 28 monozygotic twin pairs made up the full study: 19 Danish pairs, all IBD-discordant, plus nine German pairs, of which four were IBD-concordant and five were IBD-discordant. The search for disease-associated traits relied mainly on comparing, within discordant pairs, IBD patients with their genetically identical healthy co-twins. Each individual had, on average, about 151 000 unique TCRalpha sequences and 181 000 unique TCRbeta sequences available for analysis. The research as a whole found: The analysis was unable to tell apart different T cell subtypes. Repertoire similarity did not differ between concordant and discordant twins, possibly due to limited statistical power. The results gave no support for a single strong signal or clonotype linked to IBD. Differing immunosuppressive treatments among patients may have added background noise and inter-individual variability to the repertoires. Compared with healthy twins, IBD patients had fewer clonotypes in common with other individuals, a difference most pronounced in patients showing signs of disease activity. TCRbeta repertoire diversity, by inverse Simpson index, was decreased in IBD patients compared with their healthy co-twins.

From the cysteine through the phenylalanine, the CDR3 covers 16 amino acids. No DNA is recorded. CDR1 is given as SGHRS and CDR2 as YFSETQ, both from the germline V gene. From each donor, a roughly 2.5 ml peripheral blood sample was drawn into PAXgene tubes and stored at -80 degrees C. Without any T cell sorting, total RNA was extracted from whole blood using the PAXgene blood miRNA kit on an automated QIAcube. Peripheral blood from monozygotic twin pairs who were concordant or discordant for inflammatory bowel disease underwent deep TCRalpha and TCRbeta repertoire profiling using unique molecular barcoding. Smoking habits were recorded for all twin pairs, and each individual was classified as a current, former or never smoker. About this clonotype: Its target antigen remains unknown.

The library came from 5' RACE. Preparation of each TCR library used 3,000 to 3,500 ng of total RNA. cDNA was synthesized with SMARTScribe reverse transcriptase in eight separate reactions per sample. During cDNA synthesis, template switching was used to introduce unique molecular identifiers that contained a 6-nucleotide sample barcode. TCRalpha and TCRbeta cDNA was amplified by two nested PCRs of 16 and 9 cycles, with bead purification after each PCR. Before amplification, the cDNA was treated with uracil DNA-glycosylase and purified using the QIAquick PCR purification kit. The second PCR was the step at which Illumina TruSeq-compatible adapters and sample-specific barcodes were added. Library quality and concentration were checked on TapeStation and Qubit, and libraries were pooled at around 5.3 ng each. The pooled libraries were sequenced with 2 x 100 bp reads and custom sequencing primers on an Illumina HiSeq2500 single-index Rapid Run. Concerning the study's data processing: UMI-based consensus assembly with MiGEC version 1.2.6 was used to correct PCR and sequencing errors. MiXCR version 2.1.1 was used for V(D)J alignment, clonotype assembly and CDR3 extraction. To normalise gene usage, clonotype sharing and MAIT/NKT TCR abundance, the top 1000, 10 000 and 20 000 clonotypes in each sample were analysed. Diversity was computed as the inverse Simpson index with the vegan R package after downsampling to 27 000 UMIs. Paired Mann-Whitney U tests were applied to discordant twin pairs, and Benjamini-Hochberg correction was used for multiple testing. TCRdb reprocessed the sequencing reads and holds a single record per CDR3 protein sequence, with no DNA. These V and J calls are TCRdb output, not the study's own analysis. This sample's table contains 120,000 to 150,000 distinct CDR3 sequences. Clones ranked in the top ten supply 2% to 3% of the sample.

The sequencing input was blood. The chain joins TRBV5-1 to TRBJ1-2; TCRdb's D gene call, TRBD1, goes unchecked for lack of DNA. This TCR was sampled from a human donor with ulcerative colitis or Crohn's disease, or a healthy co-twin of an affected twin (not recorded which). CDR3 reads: CASSPSWAGGGDGYTF.